The 26 T cell receptor beta chains below all came from one sample that was sequenced in a study of blood T cell repertoires in COVID-19. TCRdb's copy holds only in-frame clones and misses some; the assay was immunoSEQ multiplex PCR. The sample contains 300,000 to 400,000 clones, 85% of which appear only once. The specimen was PBMCs or T cells enriched from blood (not recorded which). Receptor source: a woman in her twenties or thirties who had been exposed to COVID-19.

This rearrangement joins TRBV7-9 to TRBJ1-3; the D is unclear. The CDR3 runs to 14 residues. V was trimmed by 2 bases and J by 2 bases, leaving 7 bases between them. Germline CDR1 and CDR2: SEHNR and FQNEAQ (reference sequence). CDR3 bases: TGTGCCAGCAGCTTAAGGAGGGCTGGAAACACCATATATTTT. Translating gives CASSLRRAGNTIYF.

V gene TRBV5-5 combines with J gene TRBJ1-1; tentatively, D is TRBD1 (5 bases). From germline, CDR1 is SGHKS and CDR2 YYEKEE (reference sequence). The length of the CDR3 is 16 residues. Between the trimmed V and J ends, which lost 0 bases and 4 bases, there was a span of 16 bases. For the CDR3, the DNA is TGTGCCAGCAGCTTGGAGCCTCTGGGGCGGGGCACTGAAGCTTTCTTT. The encoded protein is CASSLEPLGRGTEAFF. Filled out from reference TRBV5-5 and TRBJ1-1, the complete variable domain reads DAGVTQSPTHLIKTRGQQVTLRCSPISGHKSVSWYQQVLGQGPQFIFQYYEKEERGRGNFPDRFSARQFPNYSSELNVNALLLGDSALYLCASSLEPLGRGTEAFFGQGTRLTVV.

This clone was seen just once. One junction end does not reproduce the germline sequence, and a read error may be involved. The gene calls are TRBV7-7 and TRBJ2-5; TRBD2 is a possible D gene (5 bases). This CDR3 spans 15 amino acids. Germline values: CDR1 SSHAT, CDR2 FNYEAQ (reference sequence). The CDR3 is CASSLFIRGLETQYF. DNA for the CDR3: TGTGCTAGCAGCTTATTCATACGAGGGTTGGAGACCCAGTACTTC.

The chain joins TRBV28 to TRBJ2-7; 7 bases map to TRBD2. Per germline, CDR1 MDHEN and CDR2 SYDVKM. The CDR3 loop spans 13 amino acids. V lost 8 bases and J lost 5; bases outside the gene matches: 9. CDR3 in DNA: TGTGCCAGCGAGGCGGGGGTTAGAAACGAGCAGTACTTC. Its protein is CASEAGVRNEQYF.

This clone was counted a single time. The V and J genes are TRBV7-3 and TRBJ2-2, with 9 bases fitting TRBD2. Germline-derived CDR1 and CDR2 are SGHTA and FQGTGA. The trim removed 3 bases at V and 7 bases at J, leaving 15 bases unmatched. The CDR3 has 18 residues. The chain's CDR3 is CASSLSGLAGELVGELFF. The DNA of the CDR3 is TGTGCCAGCAGCTTGTCTGGGTTAGCGGGAGAGCTCGTCGGGGAGCTGTTTTTT.

This clone was counted between two and nine times. The rearrangement joins TRBV4-1 to TRBJ2-7, with 8 bases matching TRBD1. V lost 8 bases and J lost 5; bases outside the gene matches: 17. The CDR3 extends over 16 amino acids. Germline-derived CDR1 and CDR2 are MGHRA and YSYEKL. The CDR3 is CASRPIGQGGRDEQYF. The CDR3, as DNA: TGCGCCAGCCGCCCGATAGGACAGGGAGGAAGAGACGAGCAGTACTTC.

V is TRBV19 and J is TRBJ2-3; D is unclear. V shed 3 bases and J shed 0 bases, with 25 bases lying between them. The V gene's germline CDR1 is LNHDA and CDR2 SQIVND (reference sequence). CDR3 size: 20 residues. DNA for the CDR3: TGTGCCAGTAGTATCTCCCGTGGTGGAGCGAGACGATCTAGCACAGATACGCAGTATTTT. Protein product: CASSISRGGARRSSTDTQYF.

The chain is built from TRBV11-2 and TRBJ1-6; 9 bases align to TRBD1. The CDR3 runs to 16 residues. V lost 0 bases and J lost 14; bases outside the gene matches: 11. The germline V gene has CDR1 SGHAT and CDR2 FQNNGV. The CDR3 region has the DNA TGTGCCAGCAGCTTAGATTTTGGACAGGGGAGGTTCACCCTCCACTTT. Translating gives CASSLDFGQGRFTLHF. Full variable domain (rest looked up from reference TRBV11-2 and TRBJ1-6): EAGVAQSPRYKIIEKRQSVAFWCNPISGHATLYWYQQILGQGPKLLIQFQNNGVVDDSQLPKDRFSAERLKGVDSTLKIQPAKLEDSAVYLCASSLDFGQGRFTLHFGNGTRLTVT.

This rearrangement joins TRBV4-2 to TRBJ2-7; 9 bases map to TRBD2. The CDR3 is made up of 16 amino acids. Germline V gene sequence: CDR1 LGHNA, CDR2 YNFKEQ. The trim removed 1 base at V and 5 bases at J, leaving 9 bases unmatched. The CDR3 loop reads CASSQGGGRANNEQYF. The DNA for the CDR3 is TGTGCCAGCAGCCAAGGAGGCGGGAGGGCAAATAACGAGCAGTACTTC.

The chain links TRBV6-1 to TRBJ1-5; weak D call: TRBD1 (6 bases). Between the trimmed V and J ends, which lost 4 bases and 7 bases, there was a span of 20 bases. Germline values: CDR1 MNHNS, CDR2 SASEGT. The CDR3 runs 16 residues. CDR3 DNA: TGTGCCAGCAGTGTCAGGGGCGCCTCCGGGGTCCAGCCCCAGCATTTT. Translating gives CASSVRGASGVQPQHF.

This rearrangement joins TRBV5-1 to TRBJ2-7, with TRBD2 matching over 9 bases. The CDR3 spans 14 residues. V lost 4 bases and J lost 5; bases outside the gene matches: 7. CDR1 and CDR2 (germline): SGHRS, YFSETQ. CDR3 sequence: CASSHGASGDEQYF. CDR3 nucleotide sequence: TGCGCCAGCAGCCACGGGGCTAGCGGGGACGAGCAGTACTTC. The variable domain in full, with the rest retrieved from reference TRBV5-1 and TRBJ2-7, is KAGVTQTPRYLIKTRGQQVTLSCSPISGHRSVSWYQQTPGQGLQFLFEYFSETQRNKGNFPGRFSGRQFSNSRSEMNVSTLELGDSALYLCASSHGASGDEQYFGPGTRLTVT.

This chain connects TRBV7-3 to TRBJ1-2; D gene uncertain. V was trimmed by 0 bases and J by 6 bases, leaving 8 bases between them. The CDR3 totals 13 residues. Germline V gene data show CDR1 as SGHTA and CDR2 as FQGTGA. The CDR3: CASSLTSGDGYTF. As DNA, the CDR3 is TGTGCCAGCAGCTTAACTAGCGGTGATGGCTACACCTTC.

The V and J genes are TRBV5-1 and TRBJ1-2; D is perhaps TRBD1 (6 bases). Trimming stripped 4 bases from V and 0 bases from J, with 10 bases between. From germline, CDR1 is SGHRS and CDR2 YFSETQ. CDR3 length: 14 residues. The CDR3 coding sequence is TGCGCCAGCAGCCCTGGACAGTCTAACTATGGCTACACCTTC. It yields the protein CASSPGQSNYGYTF.

The chain recombines TRBV6-5 with TRBJ1-1; a possible D gene is TRBD1 (5 bases). This CDR3 is built from 14 residues. CDR1 and CDR2 (germline): MNHEY, SVGAGI. V was clipped by 0 bases and J by 5 bases, with 10 bases between them. CDR3 sequence: CASSYSQGITEAFF. In DNA, the CDR3 is TGTGCCAGCAGTTACTCGCAGGGAATTACTGAAGCTTTCTTT.

V usage is TRBV30 and J usage is TRBJ2-4, with 10 bases that match TRBD2. CDR1 and CDR2 (germline): GTSNPN, SVGIG (reference sequence). V dropped 0 bases and J dropped 7; count of bases not matched to a gene: 3. The CDR3 loop spans 14 amino acids. The CDR3 is CAWSVSGGANIQYF. DNA of the CDR3: TGTGCCTGGAGTGTAAGCGGGGGGGCGAACATTCAGTACTTC.

The chain has TRBV4-1 and TRBJ2-5; D is unresolved. This CDR3 region has 15 residues. The V gene's germline CDR1 is MGHRA and CDR2 YSYEKL. Trimming removed 1 base from V and 4 bases from J, with 13 bases in between. The CDR3 DNA sequence: TGCGCCAGCAGCCAAGCGTGGTTCTCCAGAGAGACCCAGTACTTC. This encodes CASSQAWFSRETQYF.

The chain employs TRBV28 and TRBJ2-1; 7 bases map to TRBD1. The CDR3 covers 13 residues. Germline CDR1 MDHEN, CDR2 SYDVKM. Trimming removed 4 bases from V and 6 bases from J; junction bases left unmatched: 3. The chain's CDR3 is CASSSGQRNEQFF. CDR3 DNA: TGTGCCAGCAGTTCGGGACAGCGCAATGAGCAGTTCTTC.

The chain links TRBV6-1 to TRBJ1-5; D is unclear. The CDR3 is 15 residues long. Trimming took off 2 bases at V and 0 bases at J, with 8 bases between the two ends. The germline V gene encodes CDR1 MNHNS and CDR2 SASEGT. CDR3 loop: CASSEWRDSNQPQHF. DNA of the CDR3: TGTGCCAGCAGTGAATGGCGGGATAGCAATCAGCCCCAGCATTTT.

Worth noting for this clone: One end of the junction varies from germline; a read error may be responsible. The CDR3 here is CASSDGTETQYF. The CDR3, as DNA: TGTGCCAGCAGTGATGGGACAGAGACGCAGTATTTT. The genes are TRBV6-1 and TRBJ2-3, with 7 bases fitting TRBD1. From germline, CDR1 is MNHNS and CDR2 SASEGT. CDR3 size: 12 residues.

V is TRBV28 and J is TRBJ1-1; D is undetermined. There are 15 residues in the CDR3. Germline CDR1 and CDR2: MDHEN and SYDVKM. V shed 4 bases and J shed 4 bases, with 16 bases lying between them. CDR3 loop: CASSSPRGFGTEAFF. DNA of the CDR3: TGTGCCAGCAGTTCTCCCCGAGGGTTTGGCACTGAAGCTTTCTTT.

The genes are TRBV11-2 and TRBJ1-1; TRBD1 matches 7 bases. The CDR3 loop spans 18 amino acids. V dropped 4 bases and J dropped 2; count of bases not matched to a gene: 16. Germline CDR1 is SGHAT and CDR2 is FQNNGV. The CDR3 DNA reads as TGTGCCAGCAGCTCAAACCGGGACAGTTCATATTATAACACTGAAGCTTTCTTT. It codes for CASSSNRDSSYYNTEAFF.

The chain joins TRBV30 to TRBJ1-1; D is unresolved. The CDR3 sequence is 12 residues long. Germline V lookup: CDR1 GTSNPN, CDR2 SVGIG (reference sequence). V was cut by 0 bases and J by 6 bases, with 8 bases left in between. CDR3 bases: TGTGCCTGGAGTGTCTTGTCCTCTGAAGCTTTCTTT. It yields the protein CAWSVLSSEAFF.

The chain is built from TRBV7-3 and TRBJ1-1, with a possible D match to TRBD1 (5 bases). Germline-derived CDR1 and CDR2 are SGHTA and FQGTGA. The CDR3 covers 14 residues. Trimming removed 3 bases from V and 2 bases from J, with 10 bases in between. The CDR3 protein is CASSFGHRNTEAFF. As DNA, the CDR3 is TGTGCCAGCAGCTTCGGACACCGAAACACTGAAGCTTTCTTT.

CDR3 DNA sequence: TGTGCCTGGAGTGTGCAGGGCCCCGGGGAGCTGTTTTTT. It specifies CAWSVQGPGELFF. The gene calls are TRBV30 and TRBJ2-2; possibly TRBD1 for D (5 bases). The V end was cut by 0 bases, the J end by 6 bases, with 8 bases between. The CDR3 length is 13 residues. Germline CDR1 reads GTSNPN; CDR2 reads SVGIG (reference sequence).

The V gene is TRBV19, the J gene TRBJ1-2; 7 bases align to TRBD1. This CDR3 has 14 amino acids. With V trimmed by 4 bases and J by 8 bases, 10 bases remained unmatched. Germline CDR1 LNHDA, CDR2 SQIVND (reference sequence). CDR3 protein: CASSTPTGPQGYTF. In DNA, the CDR3 is TGTGCCAGTAGTACTCCGACAGGGCCGCAAGGCTACACCTTC.

The chain combines TRBV7-2 with TRBJ2-2, with TRBD1 as a possible D gene (5 bases). Germline V gene data show CDR1 as SGHTA and CDR2 as FQGNSA. CDR3 length: 16 amino acids. The V end was cut by 0 bases, the J end by 1 base, with 9 bases between. In DNA form, the CDR3 reads TGTGCCAGCAGCTTAGCAGGGGTCGGGAACACCGGGGAGCTGTTTTTT. It translates to CASSLAGVGNTGELFF.